The 11 T cell receptor beta chains in this list originate from one sample, sequenced in a study of OX40 agonist ivuxolimab in advanced cancers. This table comes from immunoSEQ multiplex PCR, and its TCRdb copy is limited to in-frame clones, with some not included. Of roughly 58,000 clones in the sample, 77% were seen once. Here the sequenced sample was CD4+ or CD8+ T cells sorted from blood, taken in a trial of the OX40 agonist ivuxolimab. These receptors were obtained from an adult with an advanced solid tumor such as melanoma, head and neck, liver or kidney cancer.

V gene TRBV5-1 combines with J gene TRBJ2-4, with 7 bases identical to TRBD2. V shed 7 bases and J 7 bases; nucleotides not matched to a gene: 8. Germline lookup yields CDR1 SGHRS and CDR2 YFSETQ. The CDR3 runs 13 residues. The CDR3 region has the DNA TGCGCCAGCCAGCGGGACCGTGGGAACATTCAGTACTTC. Translation gives CASQRDRGNIQYF.

The genes are TRBV28 and TRBJ2-7; D is undetermined. This CDR3 comprises 11 residues. Germline V gene sequence: CDR1 MDHEN, CDR2 SYDVKM. The V and J ends lost 6 bases and 6 bases respectively, with 9 bases between them. The CDR3: CASRLYGEQYF. The CDR3 DNA is TGTGCCAGCAGACTGTACGGCGAGCAGTACTTC.

This clone appeared a few times. The CDR3 DNA follows: TGTGCCAGCAGTTACTCGAGGGGGGCCGGGGAGCTGTTTTTT. Protein product: CASSYSRGAGELFF. The chain has TRBV6-5 and TRBJ2-2; D assignment may be TRBD1 or TRBD2 (6 bases each). This CDR3 comprises 14 residues. Germline CDR1 MNHEY, CDR2 SVGAGI. Trimming left V 0 bases short and J 6 bases short, with 8 bases between.

This chain joins TRBV29-1 and TRBJ1-1, with 7 bases that match TRBD1. Germline CDR1 and CDR2: SQVTM and ANQGSEA. J gave up 8 bases and V 7 bases, and 13 bases lay outside the gene matches. The CDR3 runs to 13 residues. As DNA, the CDR3 is TGCAGCGGCCTTCGACAGGGAACGTTGGAAGCTTTCTTT. Translation gives CSGLRQGTLEAFF.

The rearrangement links TRBV28 to TRBJ1-4; D perhaps matches TRBD1 (5 bases). This CDR3 spans 16 amino acids. Germline V lookup: CDR1 MDHEN, CDR2 SYDVKM. Trimming took 2 bases from V and 1 from J, leaving 11 bases between them. As DNA, the CDR3 is TGTGCCAGCAGTTTAGGCGGGAGGGGAACTAATGAAAAACTGTTTTTT. Encoded protein: CASSLGGRGTNEKLFF.

This rearrangement joins TRBV7-9 to TRBJ2-1; D is unresolved. V was pared by 0 bases and J by 2 bases, with 5 bases between. The CDR3 spans 14 residues. The germline V gene encodes CDR1 SEHNR and CDR2 FQNEAQ (reference sequence). CDR3: CASSLAQAYNEQFF. CDR3 bases: TGTGCCAGCAGCTTAGCGCAGGCCTACAATGAGCAGTTCTTC.

This clone has a single count. J is TRBJ1-1 and V is TRBV27; perhaps TRBD1 as D (5 bases). V lost 7 bases and J 1 base, leaving 13 bases between the germline ends. CDR3 length: 14 amino acids. In germline, CDR1 is MNHEY, CDR2 SMNVEV (reference sequence). CDR3 DNA sequence: TGTGCCAGCAAATCTGGGGGAAGGAACACTGAAGCTTTCTTT. Encoded protein: CASKSGGRNTEAFF.

The genes are TRBV19 and TRBJ1-4; possibly TRBD1 for D (6 bases). The V and J ends lost 6 bases and 0 bases respectively, with 14 bases between them. The CDR3 is 16 residues long. Germline V gene lookup returns CDR1 LNHDA and CDR2 SQIVND (reference sequence). The DNA for the CDR3 is TGTGCCAGTAGCAGGACAGCAAGGGCAACTAATGAAAAACTGTTTTTT. Translating gives CASSRTARATNEKLFF.

The chain's CDR3 is CASSLRTGGYSGNTIYF. For the CDR3, the DNA is TGTGCCAGCAGCTTAAGGACAGGGGGTTACTCTGGAAACACCATATATTTT. V and J are TRBV7-6 and TRBJ1-3; 10 nucleotides align to TRBD1. Germline V gives CDR1 SGHVS, CDR2 FNYEAQ. The CDR3 loop spans 17 amino acids. With 2 bases clipped from V and 0 bases from J, the junction kept 4 bases outside the gene matches.

CDR3 bases: TGTGCCACCAGGTGGGACACACGGAACACTGAAGCTTTCTTT. Its protein is CATRWDTRNTEAFF. The gene calls are TRBV15 and TRBJ1-1; D is perhaps TRBD1 (6 bases). Trimming took off 6 bases at V and 1 base at J, with 12 bases between the two ends. Germline CDR1 is LNHNV and CDR2 is YYDKDF (reference sequence). There are 14 residues in the CDR3.

The genes are TRBV7-3 and TRBJ2-6; 7 positions match TRBD1. The germline V gene has CDR1 SGHTA and CDR2 FQGTGA. CDR3 length equals 17 residues. J gave up 3 bases and V 2 bases, and 7 bases lay outside the gene matches. The CDR3 DNA sequence: TGTGCCAGCAGCTTAGGGGCGAGGGGGCTTGGGGCCAACGTCCTGACTTTC. It specifies CASSLGARGLGANVLTF.